This T cell receptor beta chain was retrieved from a study of blood T cell repertoires in COVID-19. Sequenced by immunoSEQ multiplex PCR; TCRdb stores in-frame clones only, minus some. The table includes under 350,000 clones, approximately 90% detected once. This CDR3 is built from 12 residues. Germline V gene sequence: CDR1 LNHDA, CDR2 SQIVND (reference sequence). V lost 5 bases to trimming and J lost 3 bases, with 7 bases between them. The count of this clone is one. The gene calls are TRBV19 and TRBJ1-2; D call uncertain. The sample taken for sequencing was peripheral blood. The clonotype originates from a man aged 18-30 years with active or convalescent COVID-19. The CDR3 sequence is CASSLGDYGYTF. CDR3 DNA sequence: TGTGCCAGTAGTCTCGGGGACTATGGCTACACCTTC. Combining the CDR3 with reference TRBV19 and TRBJ1-2 gives the whole variable domain DGGITQSPKYLFRKEGQNVTLSCEQNLNHDAMYWYRQDPGQGLRLIYYSQIVNDFQKGDIAEGYSVSREKKESFPLTVTSAQKNPTAFYLCASSLGDYGYTFGSGTRLTVV.